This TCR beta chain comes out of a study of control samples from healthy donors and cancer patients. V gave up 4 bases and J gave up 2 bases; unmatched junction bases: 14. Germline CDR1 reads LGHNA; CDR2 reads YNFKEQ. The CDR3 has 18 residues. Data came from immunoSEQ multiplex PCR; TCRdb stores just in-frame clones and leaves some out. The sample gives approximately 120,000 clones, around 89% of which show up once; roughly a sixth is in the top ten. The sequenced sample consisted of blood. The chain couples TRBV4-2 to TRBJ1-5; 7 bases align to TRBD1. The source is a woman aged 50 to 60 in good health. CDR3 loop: CASSLRQGFNRGNQPQHF. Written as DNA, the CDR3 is TGTGCCAGCAGCCTGAGACAGGGATTTAATCGTGGCAATCAGCCCCAGCATTTT.